Following are 2 T cell receptor beta chains from one sample sequenced in a study of monozygotic twins with inflammatory bowel disease. TCRdb reprocessed the 5' RACE reads and stores each CDR3 protein as one record, lacking DNA. This table lists nearly 45,000 distinct CDR3 sequences. Material: blood. These receptors all stem from a human donor with ulcerative colitis or Crohn's disease, or a healthy co-twin of an affected twin (not recorded which).

The chain is built from TRBV7-2 and TRBJ2-1; absent DNA, TCRdb's TRBD1 call cannot be checked. The CDR3 is 15 residues long. Germline values: CDR1 SGHTA, CDR2 FQGNSA. The CDR3 reads CASSFDRGHYNEQFF.

The chain couples TRBV2 to TRBJ2-1; the D call from TCRdb, TRBD1, cannot be confirmed without DNA. CDR3 length equals 13 residues. Germline-derived CDR1 and CDR2 are SNHLY and FYNNEI. The CDR3 loop reads CASSPDRYNEQFF.